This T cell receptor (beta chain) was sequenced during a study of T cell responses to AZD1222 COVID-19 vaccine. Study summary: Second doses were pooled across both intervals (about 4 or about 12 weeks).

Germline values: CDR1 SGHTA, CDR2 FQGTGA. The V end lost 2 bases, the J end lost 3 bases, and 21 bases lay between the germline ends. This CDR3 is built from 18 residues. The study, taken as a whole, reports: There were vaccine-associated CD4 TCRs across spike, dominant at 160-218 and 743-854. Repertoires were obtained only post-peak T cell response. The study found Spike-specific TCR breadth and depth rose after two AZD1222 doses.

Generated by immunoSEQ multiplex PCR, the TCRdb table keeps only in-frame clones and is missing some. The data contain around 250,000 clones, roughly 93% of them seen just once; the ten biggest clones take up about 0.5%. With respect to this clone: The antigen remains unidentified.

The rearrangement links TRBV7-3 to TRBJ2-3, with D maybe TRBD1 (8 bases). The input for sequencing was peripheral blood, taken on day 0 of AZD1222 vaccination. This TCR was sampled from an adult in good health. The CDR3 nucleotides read TGTGCCAGCAGCTTAGCCCCCGGACAGGGAGGGGGGACAGATACGCAGTATTTT. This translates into CASSLAPGQGGGTDTQYF.